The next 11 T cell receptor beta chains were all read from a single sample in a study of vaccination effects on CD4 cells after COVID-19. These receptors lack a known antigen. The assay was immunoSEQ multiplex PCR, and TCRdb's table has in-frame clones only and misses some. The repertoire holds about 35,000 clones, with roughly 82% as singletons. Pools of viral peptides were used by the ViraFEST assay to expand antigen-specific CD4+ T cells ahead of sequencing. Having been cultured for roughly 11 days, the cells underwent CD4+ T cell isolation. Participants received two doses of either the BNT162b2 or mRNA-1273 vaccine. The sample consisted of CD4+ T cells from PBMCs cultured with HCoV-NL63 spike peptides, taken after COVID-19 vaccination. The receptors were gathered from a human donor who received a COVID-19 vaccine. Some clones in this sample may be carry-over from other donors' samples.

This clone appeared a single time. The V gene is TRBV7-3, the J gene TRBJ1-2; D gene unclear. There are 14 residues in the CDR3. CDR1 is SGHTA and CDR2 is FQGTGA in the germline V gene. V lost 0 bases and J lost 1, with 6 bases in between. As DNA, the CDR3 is TGTGCCAGCAGCTTAACGGGTAGTAACTATGGCTACACCTTC. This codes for CASSLTGSNYGYTF.

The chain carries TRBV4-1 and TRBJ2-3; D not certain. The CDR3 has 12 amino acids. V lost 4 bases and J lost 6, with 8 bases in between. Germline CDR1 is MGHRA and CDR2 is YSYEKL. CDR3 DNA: TGCGCCAGCAGCCTGACTCTGGATACGCAGTATTTT. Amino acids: CASSLTLDTQYF.

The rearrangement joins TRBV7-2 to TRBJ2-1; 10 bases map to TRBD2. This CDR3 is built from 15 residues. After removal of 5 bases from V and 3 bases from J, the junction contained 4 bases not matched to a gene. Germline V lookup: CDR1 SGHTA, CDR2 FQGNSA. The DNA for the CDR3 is TGTGCCAGCAGCCTTCAGCGGGGGGGCTACAATGAGCAGTTCTTC. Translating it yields CASSLQRGGYNEQFF.

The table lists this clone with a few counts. This CDR3 reads CASRDSTGEQYV. The CDR3 coding sequence is TGCGCCAGCAGGGACTCAACGGGGGAGCAGTACGTC. The chain couples TRBV5-1 to TRBJ2-7, with D possibly matching TRBD2 (5 bases). Germline CDR1 and CDR2: SGHRS and YFSETQ. The CDR3 sequence is 12 residues long. Trimming shortened V by 5 bases and J by 7 bases, and 13 bases separated the two germline ends.

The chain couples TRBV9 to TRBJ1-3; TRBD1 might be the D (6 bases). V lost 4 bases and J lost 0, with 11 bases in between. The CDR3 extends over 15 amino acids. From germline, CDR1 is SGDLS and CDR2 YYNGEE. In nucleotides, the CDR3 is TGTGCCAGCAGCCGGACAGCAAGCTCTGGAAACACCATATATTTT. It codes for CASSRTASSGNTIYF.

CDR3: CASSPGQYTGELFF. The CDR3 nucleotides read TGTGCCAGCTCACCGGGACAGTACACCGGGGAGCTGTTTTTT. This rearrangement joins TRBV18 to TRBJ2-2; TRBD1 matches at 7 bases. The germline V gene encodes CDR1 KGHSH and CDR2 LQKENI. J gave up 3 bases and V 3 bases, and 1 base lay outside the gene matches. CDR3 length: 14 amino acids.

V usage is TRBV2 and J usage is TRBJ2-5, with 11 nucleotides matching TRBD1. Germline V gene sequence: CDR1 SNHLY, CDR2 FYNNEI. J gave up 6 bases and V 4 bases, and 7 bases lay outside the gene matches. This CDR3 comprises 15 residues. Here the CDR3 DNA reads TGTGCCAGCAGTGCAAGGACAGGGGGCGGGAAGACCCAGTACTTC. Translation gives CASSARTGGGKTQYF.

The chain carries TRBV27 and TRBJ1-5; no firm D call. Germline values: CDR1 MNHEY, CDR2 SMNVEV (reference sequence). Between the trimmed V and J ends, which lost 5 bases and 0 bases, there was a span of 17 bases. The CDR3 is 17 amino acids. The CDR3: CASSLSTARGSNQPQHF. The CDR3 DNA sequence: TGTGCCAGCAGTCTGTCGACCGCGCGGGGTAGCAATCAGCCCCAGCATTTT.

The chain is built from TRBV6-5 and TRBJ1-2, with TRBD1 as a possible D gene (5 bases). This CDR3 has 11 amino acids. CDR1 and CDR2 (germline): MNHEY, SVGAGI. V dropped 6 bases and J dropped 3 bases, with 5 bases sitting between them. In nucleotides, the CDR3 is TGTGCCAGCAGACAGGACTATGGCTACACCTTC. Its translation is CASRQDYGYTF.

DNA of the CDR3: TGTGCCAGCAGGCAAGAAGCCGGTAACGGCTACACCTTC. This translates into CASRQEAGNGYTF. The J gene is TRBJ1-2, the V gene TRBV2; unclear D gene. There are 13 residues in the CDR3. CDR1 SNHLY and CDR2 FYNNEI come from the germline V gene. Trimming left V 6 bases short and J 8 bases short, with 16 bases between.

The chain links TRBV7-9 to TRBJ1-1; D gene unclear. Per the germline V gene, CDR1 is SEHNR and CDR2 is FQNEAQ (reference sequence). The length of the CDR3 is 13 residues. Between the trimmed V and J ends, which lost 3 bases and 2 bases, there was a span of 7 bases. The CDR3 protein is CASSFERNTEAFF. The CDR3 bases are TGTGCCAGCAGCTTCGAGAGAAACACTGAAGCTTTCTTT. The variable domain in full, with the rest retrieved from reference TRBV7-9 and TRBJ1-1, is DTGVSQNPRHKITKRGQNVTFRCDPISEHNRLYWYRQTLGQGPEFLTYFQNEAQLEKSRLLSDRFSAERPKGSFSTLEIQRTEQGDSAMYLCASSFERNTEAFFGQGTRLTVV.